Listed here is a single T cell receptor (beta chain). It has no known antigen specificity. The input lacks base qualities; no much larger clone sits a single base away. To prepare the library, the immunoSEQ multiplex PCR assay was applied. DNA from the cultured, isolated CD4+ T cells was subjected to TCR beta CDR3 sequencing. The original pipeline was this. Non-productive TCR sequences were removed and reads were trimmed to the CDR3 region, keeping CDR3s of at least 7 amino acids. The MANAFEST web app was used to pick out antigen-specific clonotypes by comparing their expansion in peptide wells with that in reference cultures. Positive clones required FDR<0.05 expansion versus reference and all other wells, odds ratio above 5, and frequency above 0.1% in two replicate wells. Clonotypes significantly expanded in SARS-CoV-2 spike wells and in at least one common cold coronavirus spike condition were defined as cross-reactive. CDR3 similarity was assessed by Levenshtein distance with the stringdist R package, and unrooted trees were built with ape in R 3.6.1. This immuneACCESS table, as held by TCRdb, lists in-frame sequences with V and J called but not all clones. Of the missing ones, under half trace to an unresolved V gene in checked studies; the others have no known cause. V and J calls and clone size are copied from that table; D and trimming were computed from the DNA. A total of tens of thousands of clones appear in this sample, roughly 70% of them only once. The ten biggest clones cover approximately 20% of the sample.

The sample originates from a study of vaccination effects on CD4 cells after COVID-19 (dated by TCRdb to 2022 to 2024). For the study in its entirety: Participants received two doses of either the BNT162b2 or the mRNA-1273 mRNA SARS-CoV-2 vaccine. In both COVID-19 convalescent patients and infection-naive vaccine recipients, the study compared SARS-CoV-2 spike-specific CD4+ TCR repertoires from before mRNA vaccination with those from after it. Altogether, roughly 10 COVID-19 convalescent patients and several SARS-CoV-2-naive healthy vaccine recipients made up the full study. Cultures from other donors in the study were sequenced with the Oncomine TCR Beta short-read assay on an Illumina iSeq 100. The investigation overall reported the following: Among healthy vaccine recipients, nearly all vaccine-induced clones were SARS-CoV-2 mono-reactive, and just 1 of 255 was cross-reactive with common cold coronaviruses. Limitations of the study were the small number of convalescent patients and the absence of early post-infection timepoints. At late post-vaccination timepoints, both infection-induced and vaccine-induced clones showed marked clonal contraction, consistent with waning T cell responses.

The ViraFEST assay stimulated PBMC with viral peptide pools and then used TCR sequencing to identify antigen-specific CD4+ T cell clonotypes by expansion. After about 10 days of culture, CD4+ T cells were isolated with the EasySep CD4+ T cell isolation kit. Healthy vaccine recipients had no prior SARS-CoV-2 infection, confirmed by negative nucleocapsid antibodies before and after vaccination. A few million PBMC per well were cultured with approximately 10 ug/ml peptides in IMDM containing 5% human AB serum, approximately 10 IU/ml IL-2 and gentamicin. Half of the culture medium was replaced with fresh IL-2-containing medium on days 3 and 7. Each peptide stimulation condition was cultured in triplicate wells unless otherwise noted. Using Ficoll-Paque Plus gradient centrifugation, PBMC were separated from whole blood and then either used fresh or cryopreserved at -140C. The spike proteins of SARS-CoV-2 and of the common cold coronaviruses HCoV-NL63, HCoV-OC43 and HCoV-229E were spanned by overlapping peptide pools. The QIAamp micro DNA kit was used to extract genomic DNA from the cultured CD4+ T cells.

From a lookup of the germline V gene, CDR1 and CDR2 are SGHTA and FQGNSA. Its CDR3 holds 15 amino acids, cysteine through phenylalanine. CDR3 DNA is the only sequence kept; it has 45 bases, read in frame from the first base. V was cut back by 4 bases and J by 10 bases, leaving a gap of 19 bases between them. The sequence joins TRBV7-2 to TRBJ1-4; the D segment cannot be called with confidence. The receptor was derived from a human donor who received a COVID-19 vaccine. Sequenced here: CD4+ T cells from PBMCs cultured with HCoV-NL63 spike peptides, sampled before COVID-19 vaccination. What this sample's cell subset or site label stands for: HCoV-NL63 spike overlapping peptide pool stimulation. The CDR3 loop reads CASSSLGGGLRKLFF. The nucleotide sequence is TGTGCCAGCAGCTCCCTGGGTGGAGGGTTGAGAAAACTGTTTTTT.